Following are 9 T cell receptor beta chains from one sample sequenced in a study of technical replicates of blood from a handful of donors. Data came from immunoSEQ multiplex PCR; TCRdb stores just in-frame clones and leaves some out. The table shows 50,000 to 70,000 clones, with 90% to 95% occurring only once. The sequenced sample consisted of PBMCs. All receptors come from a human donor in good health. Some clones in this sample may be carry-over from other donors' samples.

This chain links TRBV23-1 with TRBJ2-7; 8 bases are a match to TRBD2. TRBV23-1 is placed among ORFs of uncertain function. The V gene end was trimmed by 4 bases and the J gene end by 3 bases; junction bases not matched to a gene: 14. The CDR3 has 17 amino acids. Here the CDR3 reads CASSRAHSGAIHYEQYF. In DNA, the CDR3 is TGCGCCAGCAGTCGAGCCCATAGCGGGGCCATTCACTACGAGCAGTACTTC.

V and J are TRBV7-2 and TRBJ1-2; D is uncertain. Germline loops: CDR1 SGHTA, CDR2 FQGNSA. Trimming cost V 5 bases and J 0 bases, with 16 bases left between them. The CDR3 is 16 amino acids. CDR3 loop: CASSPTSGGSNYGYTF. In DNA form, the CDR3 reads TGTGCCAGCAGCCCTACCTCAGGTGGCTCTAACTATGGCTACACCTTC.

The chain links TRBV30 to TRBJ2-6, with no clear D. The CDR3 covers 15 residues. Germline V gene sequence: CDR1 GTSNPN, CDR2 SVGIG (reference sequence). V gave up 0 bases and J gave up 1 base, with 7 bases separating them. The DNA for the CDR3 is TGTGCCTGGAGTGTAGGCGGTTCTGGGGCCAACGTCCTGACTTTC. This encodes CAWSVGGSGANVLTF.

The chain carries TRBV6-6 and TRBJ2-3, with TRBD2 identical over 13 bases. The CDR3 covers 15 residues. The V and J ends lost 5 bases and 2 bases, in that order; junction bases with no gene match: 1. The germline V gene encodes CDR1 MNHNY and CDR2 SVGAGI (reference sequence). CDR3 sequence reads: CASSTSGGATDTQYF. CDR3 in DNA: TGTGCCAGCAGTACTAGCGGGGGGGCCACAGATACGCAGTATTTT.

The V and J genes are TRBV6-4 and TRBJ2-1; D is undetermined. Germline CDR1 MRHNA, CDR2 SNTAGT. Deletions cut 0 bases from V and 10 bases from J, with 10 bases between. The CDR3 sequence is 13 residues long. The DNA for the CDR3 is TGTGCCAGCAGTGACTCGGGCCACCAGGAGCAGTTCTTC. Protein: CASSDSGHQEQFF.

This chain's CDR3 is CATGVGYGYTF. The CDR3, as DNA: TGTGCTACAGGGGTTGGTTATGGCTACACCTTC. V is TRBV19 and J is TRBJ1-2; TRBD1 agrees at 7 bases. Per the germline V gene, CDR1 is LNHDA and CDR2 is SQIVND (reference sequence). CDR3 length: 11 residues.

This chain connects TRBV6-6 to TRBJ2-7; 12 bases agree with TRBD2. The V gene end was trimmed by 5 bases and the J gene end by 4 bases; junction bases not matched to a gene: 6. Per germline, CDR1 MNHNY and CDR2 SVGAGI (reference sequence). CDR3 size: 15 residues. The CDR3, as DNA: TGTGCCAGCAGTACGGGACTAGCGGGTTTTTACGAGCAGTACTTC. This encodes CASSTGLAGFYEQYF.

J is TRBJ1-2 and V is TRBV2, with 7 bases identical to TRBD1. Germline-derived CDR1 and CDR2 are SNHLY and FYNNEI. The CDR3 contains 13 residues. V dropped 7 bases and J dropped 8; count of bases not matched to a gene: 10. The CDR3 sequence is CASKEGGARGYTF. The CDR3 nucleotides read TGTGCCAGCAAGGAAGGGGGCGCGAGAGGCTACACCTTC.

The chain carries TRBV11-2 and TRBJ2-2; TRBD2 aligns across 7 bases. CDR1 is SGHAT and CDR2 is FQNNGV in the germline V gene. This CDR3 contains 17 residues. Trimming removed 2 bases from V and 1 base from J; junction bases left unmatched: 7. Here the CDR3 reads CASSLPLAAENTGELFF. The CDR3 bases are TGTGCCAGCAGCTTACCTCTAGCGGCGGAGAACACCGGGGAGCTGTTTTTT.